The entry below gives a single T cell receptor (beta chain) sequence along with its context. Trimming removed 7 bases at V and 0 bases at J, with 16 bases between. This CDR3 contains 16 residues. The data were obtained in a study of blood T cells in healthy people across ages. The use of a sample-barcoded 5' primer and a J-beta primer mix characterized a second PCR of 7 to 11 cycles. TCRdb ran MiXCR on the 5' RACE reads and lists one entry per CDR3 protein. The repertoire holds just over 1 million distinct CDR3 sequences, with 40% to 55% as singletons. The sample was blood. The chain employs TRBV12-3 or TRBV12-4 and TRBJ2-1; D is possibly TRBD1 (6 bases). The TCR originated in a woman aged 60 to 75 in good health. CDR3 in DNA: TGTGCCAGCACTCCGACAGGACGGGGCTCCTACAATGAGCAGTTCTTC. It codes for CASTPTGRGSYNEQFF.